Below are 3 T cell receptor beta chains sequenced from a single sample in a study of cytomegalovirus exposure and HLA in healthy donors. PCR used 60 Vbeta primers and 13 Jbeta primers. The table came from immunoSEQ multiplex PCR; TCRdb's copy has only in-frame clones and leaves some out. The sample carries approximately 160,000 clones, 60% to 75% recorded once. The sequenced material came from PBMCs. The receptors shown here come from a woman aged 45-60 years in good health and CMV-seropositive.

The chain joins TRBV14 to TRBJ2-7; D is possibly TRBD2 (5 bases). This CDR3 is 14 amino acids long. Looked up from germline, CDR1 is SGHDN and CDR2 is FVKESK. V lost 4 bases to trimming and J lost 3 bases, with 13 bases between them. CDR3 protein: CASSRLGVNYEQYF. CDR3 in DNA: TGTGCCAGCAGCCGCCTCGGGGTGAACTACGAGCAGTACTTC.

This clone has more than one count but fewer than ten. J is TRBJ2-5 and V is TRBV5-1; unclear D gene. Germline CDR1 SGHRS, CDR2 YFSETQ. The V end was cut by 4 bases, the J end by 5 bases, with 12 bases between. The CDR3 contains 13 residues. CDR3 amino acids: CASSQNPLETQYF. In DNA, the CDR3 is TGCGCCAGCAGCCAGAACCCCCTGGAGACCCAGTACTTC.

The chain joins TRBV5-6 to TRBJ1-5; 7 bases agree with TRBD1. The V and J ends lost 4 bases and 0 bases, in that order; junction bases with no gene match: 7. Per germline, CDR1 SGHDT and CDR2 YYEEEE. The CDR3 covers 16 residues. CDR3 nucleotides: TGTGCCAGCAGCGTCCTAACAGGGGCTAGCAATCAGCCCCAGCATTTT. Its translation is CASSVLTGASNQPQHF.